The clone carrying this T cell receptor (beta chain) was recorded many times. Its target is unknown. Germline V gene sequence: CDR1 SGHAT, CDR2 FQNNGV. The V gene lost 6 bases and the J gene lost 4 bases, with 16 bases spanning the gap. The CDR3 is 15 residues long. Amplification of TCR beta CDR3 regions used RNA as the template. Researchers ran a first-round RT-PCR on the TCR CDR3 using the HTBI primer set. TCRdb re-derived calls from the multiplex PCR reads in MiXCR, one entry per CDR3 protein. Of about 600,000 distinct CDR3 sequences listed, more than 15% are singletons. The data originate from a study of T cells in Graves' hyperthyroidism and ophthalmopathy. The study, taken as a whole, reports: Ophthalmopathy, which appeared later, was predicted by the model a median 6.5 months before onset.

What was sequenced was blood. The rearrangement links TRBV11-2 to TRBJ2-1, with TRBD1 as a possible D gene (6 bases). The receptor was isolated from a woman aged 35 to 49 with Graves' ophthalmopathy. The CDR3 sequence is CASSLDLQGYNEQFF. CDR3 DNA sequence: TGTGCCAGCAGTCTTGATTTACAGGGTTACAATGAGCAGTTCTTC.